The TCR beta chain under discussion was sequenced for a study of blood T cell repertoires in COVID-19. Study at large: In each case, the material was cDNA or gDNA derived from T cells, B-cell-depleted T cells, or PBMCs.

Here immunoSEQ multiplex PCR was the method, and the copy in TCRdb shows in-frame clones only, minus some. The repertoire holds 180,000 or so clones, with 87% as singletons. Trimming removed 3 bases from V and 8 bases from J; junction bases left unmatched: 7. This CDR3 has 14 residues. Per the germline V gene, CDR1 is SQVTM and CDR2 is ANQGSEA. This receptor was taken from a man younger than 35 with active or convalescent COVID-19. The chain uses TRBV29-1 and TRBJ2-1; 10 bases agree with TRBD2. Sample: peripheral blood. The CDR3 sequence is CSVDSSSGSDEQFF. CDR3 DNA sequence: TGCAGCGTTGACTCGTCTAGCGGGAGCGATGAGCAGTTCTTC.